This TCR beta chain stems from a study of shared clonotypes between healthy human individuals. The count of this clone is one. Its antigen is as yet unknown. Using immunoSEQ multiplex PCR, the repertoire was profiled, and TCRdb retains in-frame clones only, with some absent. Of roughly 2 million clones listed, 95% are singletons. Donors comprised healthy HIV-negative adults lacking recent acute infections or vaccinations. Study results and limitations: Non-shared clonotypes displayed generation probabilities falling below those of clonotypes present in all four donors.

The V end lost 8 bases, the J end lost 5 bases, and 13 bases lay between the germline ends. CDR1 and CDR2 (germline): SNHLY, FYNNEI. This CDR3 is built from 13 residues. V and J are TRBV2 and TRBJ2-1, with unresolved D. Sequencing was carried out using naive CD4+ T cells sorted from blood. The sample's subset: CD45RA+ positively selected. The origin of this receptor is a man aged 18-30 years in good health. The DNA of the CDR3 is TGTGCCAGCGGAAGCCTTGACGACAATGAGCAGTTCTTC. Translation gives CASGSLDDNEQFF.